This T cell receptor (beta chain) was captured by sequencing in a study of blood T cells in healthy people across ages. PCR was performed a second time for roughly 7 to 12 cycles using a sample-barcoded 5' primer and a J-beta primer mix. TCRdb re-analysed the 5' RACE reads in MiXCR, keeping a single row per CDR3 protein. The table has fewer than 2,000,000 distinct CDR3 sequences, around 36% seen once. The CDR3 covers 15 residues. Germline V gene lookup returns CDR1 SGHTA and CDR2 FQGNSA. V dropped 3 bases and J dropped 3; count of bases not matched to a gene: 4. Each donor supplied 8 to 10 milliliters of peripheral blood.

This clonotype was sampled from a woman younger than 45 in good health. Material: blood. The rearrangement uses TRBV7-2 and TRBJ2-1; 8 nucleotides match TRBD2. CDR3 sequence (DNA): TGTGCCAGCAGCTTCGGGACTAGTAACTACAATGAGCAGTTCTTC. Its translation is CASSFGTSNYNEQFF. The whole variable domain, remainder taken from reference TRBV7-2 and TRBJ2-1, is GAGVSQSPSNKVTEKGKDVELRCDPISGHTALYWYRQSLGQGLEFLIYFQGNSAPDKSGLPSDRFSAERTGGSVSTLTIQRTQQEDSAVYLCASSFGTSNYNEQFFGPGTRLTVL.